Below, 19 T cell receptor beta chains from the same sample are listed, as sequenced in a study of T-cell memory formation after mild COVID-19 (dated by TCRdb to the early 2020s). The library relied on 5' RACE. For sequencing, an Illumina NovaSeq 6000 was employed. TCRdb applied fastp at Q25 and MiXCR to the public reads, then kept only in-frame beta chains. One record per CDR3 amino acid sequence lists the most common genes and DNA. Within this sample are around 82,000 distinct CDR3 sequences, with roughly 13% of them counted one time only. The biggest ten clones account for 41% of the sample. Input material: PBMCs or a T cell subset sorted from them (not recorded which). These receptors were collected from a young man who had mild COVID-19 (a few samples of this study predate the infection). The sample titles of this study are shuffled in the database, so cell type and time point are left out; the donor was told from shared clones.

There are a few counts of this clonotype. This sequence joins TRBV4-1 and TRBJ1-2; D remains unclear. Per the germline V gene, CDR1 is MGHRA and CDR2 is YSYEKL. V was trimmed by 3 bases and J by 6 bases, leaving 20 bases between them. The CDR3 runs to 16 residues. In DNA form, the CDR3 reads TGCGCCAGCAGCCACGTGAAGGCGCTACCTAGGGATGGCTACACCTTC. It translates to CASSHVKALPRDGYTF.

This clonotype was detected a few times. The DNA of the CDR3 is TGTGCCGCAGGGTTTGGCTACACCTTC. It codes for CAAGFGYTF. J is TRBJ1-2 and V is TRBV19, with D possibly TRBD1 on 5 matching bases. Germline CDR1 and CDR2: LNHDA and SQIVND (reference sequence). This CDR3 is 9 amino acids long. The V and J ends lost 11 bases and 7 bases respectively, with 8 bases between them.

This clonotype was seen a handful of times. V is TRBV9 and J is TRBJ1-2; perhaps TRBD1 as D (6 bases). Germline V gene sequence: CDR1 SGDLS, CDR2 YYNGEE. Trimming removed 0 bases from V and 4 bases from J, with 13 bases in between. This CDR3 spans 15 amino acids. This CDR3 is CASSVDGGLFYGYTF. The CDR3 DNA sequence: TGTGCCAGCAGCGTAGATGGGGGCCTATTCTATGGCTACACCTTC.

This clonotype was picked up a small number of times. The chain recombines TRBV12-3 or TRBV12-4 with TRBJ2-3, with D possibly being TRBD2 (6 bases). V lost 6 bases, J lost 2 bases, and 15 bases lay in between. The CDR3 loop spans 15 amino acids. In DNA form, the CDR3 reads TGTGCCAGCAGCGCCGGGGGTGGGACCACAGATACGCAGTATTTT. It translates to CASSAGGGTTDTQYF.

This clonotype was counted ten times or more. This chain uses TRBV6-2 or TRBV6-3 with TRBJ2-7; D gene uncertain. CDR3 length equals 12 residues. V lost 0 bases and J 3 bases, leaving 3 bases between the germline ends. Per the germline V gene, CDR1 is MNHEY and CDR2 is SVGEGT. The CDR3 DNA reads as TGTGCCAGCAGTTACTCCATCTACGAGCAGTACGTC. This codes for CASSYSIYEQYV.

This clonotype was seen many times. This rearrangement joins TRBV6-5 to TRBJ2-2, with TRBD2 matching over 8 bases. The CDR3 has 16 amino acids. In germline, CDR1 is MNHEY, CDR2 SVGAGI. Germline trimming cut 0 bases from V and 9 bases from J; bases unmatched to any gene: 9. The CDR3 sequence: CASSYSVNSGVRELFF. The CDR3 DNA sequence: TGTGCCAGCAGTTACTCTGTGAATAGCGGGGTCCGGGAGCTGTTTTTT.

This clonotype has at least ten counts. This rearrangement joins TRBV7-6 to TRBJ2-7, with TRBD2 identical over 8 bases. The CDR3 is 18 amino acids. The germline V gene encodes CDR1 SGHVS and CDR2 FNYEAQ. The V and J ends lost 5 bases and 2 bases, in that order; junction bases with no gene match: 17. The CDR3 here is CASSTGPTVAGLTYEQYF. For the CDR3, the DNA is TGTGCCAGCAGCACAGGCCCGACTGTAGCGGGGCTGACCTACGAGCAGTACTTC.

This clonotype turned up a few times. CDR3 sequence reads: CASSPSGQGLNTEAFF. The CDR3 DNA follows: TGTGCCAGCAGCCCGTCGGGACAGGGACTGAACACTGAAGCTTTCTTT. The chain combines TRBV7-9 with TRBJ1-1; TRBD1 matches 9 bases. The trim removed 5 bases at V and 0 bases at J, leaving 7 bases unmatched. The CDR3 spans 16 residues. CDR1 is SEHNR and CDR2 is FQNEAQ in the germline V gene (reference sequence).

The chain combines TRBV6-5 with TRBJ2-1; 10 bases line up with TRBD2. The CDR3 runs 13 residues. From germline, CDR1 is MNHEY and CDR2 SVGAGI. Trimming cost V 9 bases and J 7 bases; bases outside gene matches: 6. This CDR3 is CASSSGGSNEQFF. CDR3 nucleotides: TGTGCCAGTTCTAGCGGGGGTTCGAATGAGCAGTTCTTC.

This clonotype was detected a few times. The rearrangement uses TRBV7-3 and TRBJ2-1; 8 bases match TRBD1. Losses at the gene ends were 3 bases for V and 5 bases for J; bases not matched to a gene: 6. The V gene's germline CDR1 is SGHTA and CDR2 FQGTGA. This CDR3 spans 15 amino acids. The CDR3 protein is CASSFPGGADNEQFF. The DNA of the CDR3 is TGTGCCAGCAGCTTCCCAGGGGGCGCGGACAATGAGCAGTTCTTC.

This clonotype was seen repeatedly, ten times or more. V usage is TRBV9 and J usage is TRBJ2-7, with D maybe TRBD1 (5 bases). The CDR3 runs to 15 residues. Trimming stripped 0 bases from V and 2 bases from J, with 12 bases between. Germline CDR1 reads SGDLS; CDR2 reads YYNGEE. CDR3 protein: CASSVGQGLTYEQYF. The CDR3 DNA follows: TGTGCCAGCAGCGTAGGGCAGGGCTTAACCTACGAGCAGTACTTC. The variable domain in full, completed from reference TRBV9 and TRBJ2-7, reads DSGVTQTPKHLITATGQRVTLRCSPRSGDLSVYWYQQSLDQGLQFLIQYYNGEERAKGNILERFSAQQFPDLHSELNLSSLELGDSALYFCASSVGQGLTYEQYFGPGTRLTVT.

This chain uses TRBV4-1 with TRBJ1-3; D is undetermined. Germline CDR1 MGHRA, CDR2 YSYEKL. V lost 4 bases, J lost 0 bases, and 13 bases lay in between. This CDR3 is built from 16 residues. The CDR3 coding sequence is TGCGCCAGCAGCCTCGAAGGGAGCTTCTCTGGAAACACCATATATTTT. This gives the protein CASSLEGSFSGNTIYF.

The sample holds a few counts of this clonotype. V usage is TRBV2 and J usage is TRBJ2-2; D is tentatively TRBD1 or TRBD2 (7 bases each). The length of the CDR3 is 15 residues. With 7 bases removed from V and 5 bases from J, the gap between germline ends came to 17 bases. Germline V CDR1 and CDR2: SNHLY, FYNNEI. CDR3 amino acids: CASINGQGGTGELFF. DNA for the CDR3: TGTGCCAGCATAAATGGGCAGGGGGGGACCGGGGAGCTGTTTTTT.

The sample holds a few counts of this clonotype. The V and J genes are TRBV6-6 and TRBJ2-6; TRBD1 agrees at 11 bases. The CDR3 spans 20 residues. Germline V gives CDR1 MNHNY, CDR2 SVGAGI (reference sequence). The junction had 12 bases not matched to a gene; V was cut back by 5 bases and J by 0 bases. This CDR3 reads CASSPVRTGGAHSGANVLTF. CDR3 in DNA: TGTGCCAGCAGTCCGGTCAGGACAGGGGGCGCCCACTCTGGGGCCAACGTCCTGACTTTC.

CDR3 DNA: TGTGCCAGCAGTCAAAATCCGGGACTAGCGGGGGGGCTAGCCAAAAACATTCAGTACTTC. It translates to CASSQNPGLAGGLAKNIQYF. The chain uses TRBV12-3 or TRBV12-4 and TRBJ2-4, with 16 bases fitting TRBD2. This CDR3 region has 20 residues. Trimming took 5 bases from V and 0 from J; bases not matched to a gene: 10.

This clonotype was counted between two and nine times. The chain couples TRBV7-2 to TRBJ2-7, with D maybe TRBD2 (5 bases). The CDR3 has 13 amino acids. Germline CDR1 and CDR2: SGHTA and FQGNSA. V gave up 7 bases and J gave up 2 bases, with 12 bases separating them. The DNA of the CDR3 is TGTGCCAGCACCCTCGAGGGCCCCTACGAGCAGTACGTC. Residues: CASTLEGPYEQYV.

This chain connects TRBV6-2 or TRBV6-3 to TRBJ2-3; 7 nucleotides align to TRBD1. This CDR3 spans 12 amino acids. J was trimmed by 9 bases and V by 7 bases; bases with no gene match: 7. Germline V gene lookup returns CDR1 MNHEY and CDR2 SVGEGT. In nucleotides, the CDR3 is TGTGCCAGCACCACCGAACAGGGGACGCAGTATTTT. This codes for CASTTEQGTQYF.

The J gene is TRBJ1-4, the V gene TRBV9, with 7 bases fitting TRBD1. J lost 4 bases, V lost 4 bases, and 10 bases had no gene match. Germline V gives CDR1 SGDLS, CDR2 YYNGEE. CDR3 length equals 16 residues. The CDR3 DNA reads TGTGCCAGCAGCCCTTCGTACAGGGGAATTAATGAAAAACTGTTTTTT. Translated: CASSPSYRGINEKLFF.

This chain connects TRBV7-2 to TRBJ1-1; tentatively, D is TRBD1 (5 bases). Trimming left V 3 bases short and J 4 bases short, with 9 bases between. CDR1 and CDR2 (germline): SGHTA, FQGNSA. CDR3 length: 13 amino acids. Here the CDR3 reads CASSFGGGTEAFF. In DNA form, the CDR3 reads TGTGCCAGCAGCTTCGGTGGGGGCACTGAAGCTTTCTTT.